The 29 T cell receptor beta chains below were found in one sample sequenced in a study of post-analysis software for immune sequencing data (dated by TCRdb to 2015 to 2017). The method behind the library was PCR. Sequenced on an Illumina HiSeq 2500. To reduce PCR and sequencing biases, unique molecular identifiers were built into the TCR beta cDNA libraries. TCRdb took the public reads, trimmed them with fastp at Q25, ran MiXCR for clone calling and kept in-frame beta chains. Identical CDR3 proteins give one entry, which carries the most common genes and DNA. Present in this sample are a few hundred thousand distinct CDR3 sequences, roughly 35% of which were seen just once. The leading ten clones occupy about an eighth of the sample. These TCRs are of unknown antigen specificity. General findings and caveats noted by the study authors: Significantly higher frequencies in patients than in controls were found for a handful of TRBV segments, including TRBV5-6, TRBV5-1 and TRBV20-1.

The source material was blood. Receptors were obtained from a girl aged 5 to 17 with multiple sclerosis.

Worth noting for this clonotype: A much larger clone differs by one base, so this may be a read error. V and J are TRBV5-1 and TRBJ2-7; 11 bases agree with TRBD1. Germline V gene data show CDR1 as SGHRS and CDR2 as YFSETQ. The CDR3 is 13 residues long. J lost 6 bases, V lost 4 bases, and 3 bases had no gene match. The CDR3 DNA sequence: TGCGCCAGCAGCACCGGGACAGGGGGCGAGCAGTACTTC. Amino acids: CASSTGTGGEQYF.

This clonotype was counted between two and nine times. The chain carries TRBV7-6 and TRBJ2-7; D ambiguous. The CDR3 is 14 residues long. Trimming took 6 bases from V and 2 from J, leaving 14 bases between them. The V gene's germline CDR1 is SGHVS and CDR2 FNYEAQ. The chain's CDR3 is CASSPGSLPYEQYF. The CDR3 DNA reads TGTGCCAGCAGTCCGGGCAGTTTGCCCTACGAGCAGTACTTC.

This clonotype was observed a single time. The chain combines TRBV12-3 or TRBV12-4 with TRBJ1-1, with D possibly being TRBD1 (6 bases). This CDR3 region has 13 residues. V shed 2 bases and J shed 4 bases, with 8 bases lying between them. This chain's CDR3 is CASSLRGITEAFF. The CDR3 nucleotides read TGTGCCAGCAGTTTAAGGGGGATCACTGAAGCTTTCTTT.

In this sample, this clonotype turned up a few times. The chain combines TRBV12-3 or TRBV12-4 with TRBJ1-2; D unresolved. Between the trimmed V and J ends, which lost 6 bases and 1 base, there was a span of 6 bases. The CDR3 is 12 residues long. CDR3 DNA sequence: TGTGCCAGCAGCCCCTTTAACTATGGCTACACCTTC. Encoded protein: CASSPFNYGYTF.

V usage is TRBV6-1 and J usage is TRBJ1-5; no definite D call. The germline V gene encodes CDR1 MNHNS and CDR2 SASEGT. The CDR3 consists of 14 residues. V shed 6 bases and J shed 4 bases, with 13 bases lying between them. For the CDR3, the DNA is TGTGCCAGCAGGGACGGACGGTTGAATCAGCCCCAGCATTTT. This encodes CASRDGRLNQPQHF.

Worth noting for this clonotype: The germline gene is not matched at one end of the junction; a read error may be the cause. CDR3 loop: CASSLTSGGGSLAKNIQYF. For the CDR3, the DNA is TGCGCCAGCAGCTTAACTAGCGGGGGGGGATCCCTAGCCAAAAACATTCAGTACTTC. V and J are TRBV7-2 and TRBJ2-4; 13 nucleotides match TRBD2. Germline assignment: CDR1 SGHTA and CDR2 FQGNSA. This CDR3 region has 19 residues.

The chain employs TRBV27 and TRBJ2-7, with 11 bases aligning to TRBD2. In germline, CDR1 is MNHEY, CDR2 SMNVEV (reference sequence). This CDR3 is 16 amino acids long. V gave up 3 bases and J gave up 4 bases; unmatched junction bases: 8. Here the CDR3 DNA reads TGTGCCAGCAGTTTCATAGGTAGCGGGGGGGCTTACGAGCAGTACTTC. Encoded protein: CASSFIGSGGAYEQYF.

This chain uses TRBV5-1 with TRBJ2-5; D uncertain. Germline V lookup: CDR1 SGHRS, CDR2 YFSETQ. V shed 3 bases and J shed 5 bases, with 17 bases lying between them. The CDR3 contains 15 residues. The CDR3 is CASSSVGVSAETQYF. The CDR3 nucleotides are TGCGCCAGCAGCTCCGTCGGAGTTTCGGCCGAGACCCAGTACTTC.

This clonotype was observed once. This chain uses TRBV7-3 with TRBJ2-1, with D perhaps matching TRBD2 (6 bases). CDR3 length: 16 residues. V lost 1 base to trimming and J lost 0 bases, with 10 bases between them. Germline values: CDR1 SGHTA, CDR2 FQGTGA. The chain's CDR3 is CASSLKTGASYNEQFF. In DNA, the CDR3 is TGTGCCAGCAGCTTAAAGACGGGAGCCTCCTACAATGAGCAGTTCTTC.

Notes on this clonotype: Relative to the germline gene, one junction end is altered; a read error may explain this. This chain links TRBV12-3 or TRBV12-4 with TRBJ2-1; 8 nucleotides agree with TRBD2. This CDR3 spans 15 amino acids. In nucleotides, the CDR3 is TGTGCCAGCAGAAGCGGGGGCTCCGAAATAAATGGGCAGTTCTTC. Translation: CASRSGGSEINGQFF.

V and J are TRBV2 and TRBJ2-1; 9 bases match TRBD1. CDR1 SNHLY and CDR2 FYNNEI come from the germline V gene. Unmatched junction bases numbered 7, after V lost 4 bases and J lost 6 bases. This CDR3 comprises 15 residues. The CDR3 DNA follows: TGTGCCAGCAGTGGCCGGGACAGGGTCATCAATGAGCAGTTCTTC. This translates into CASSGRDRVINEQFF.

The rearrangement links TRBV28 to TRBJ2-7, with 7 positions matching TRBD1. Germline assignment: CDR1 MDHEN and CDR2 SYDVKM. There are 14 residues in the CDR3. The V segment lost 8 bases and the J segment 2 bases; nucleotides outside the gene matches: 9. CDR3 loop: CASGPGQPTYEQYF. The CDR3 DNA reads as TGTGCCAGCGGGCCGGGACAGCCCACCTACGAGCAGTACTTC. Full variable domain (outside the CDR3, taken from reference TRBV28 and TRBJ2-7): DVKVTQSSRYLVKRTGEKVFLECVQDMDHENMFWYRQDPGLGLRLIYFSYDVKMKEKGDIPEGYSVSREKKERFSLILESASTNQTSMYLCASGPGQPTYEQYFGPGTRLTVT.

J is TRBJ2-5 and V is TRBV29-1, with 11 bases that match TRBD1. The end of the DNA aligns better with TRBJ2-7, so the J call may be wrong. The length of the CDR3 is 16 residues. Germline V gives CDR1 SQVTM, CDR2 ANQGSEA. The CDR3 DNA sequence: TGCAGCGTTGAAGGATTAGGGACAGGGGGTGACTACGAGCAGTACTTC. This sequence encodes CSVEGLGTGGDYEQYF.

V and J are TRBV27 and TRBJ2-1; maybe TRBD1 (6 bases). The CDR3 extends over 15 amino acids. The germline V gene encodes CDR1 MNHEY and CDR2 SMNVEV (reference sequence). V was shortened by 6 bases and J by 4 bases, with 16 bases between the two germline ends. CDR3 region: CASSGLGATYNEQFF. The CDR3, as DNA: TGTGCCAGCAGCGGCCTGGGGGCTACATACAATGAGCAGTTCTTC.

The chain joins TRBV5-1 to TRBJ1-1; D ambiguous. Per germline, CDR1 SGHRS and CDR2 YFSETQ. Trimming stripped 4 bases from V and 0 bases from J, with 10 bases between. The CDR3 totals 14 residues. The chain's CDR3 is CASSVTWMNTEAFF. The CDR3 DNA reads TGCGCCAGCAGCGTTACATGGATGAACACTGAAGCTTTCTTT. The full variable domain, its missing parts supplied by reference TRBV5-1 and TRBJ1-1, is KAGVTQTPRYLIKTRGQQVTLSCSPISGHRSVSWYQQTPGQGLQFLFEYFSETQRNKGNFPGRFSGRQFSNSRSEMNVSTLELGDSALYLCASSVTWMNTEAFFGQGTRLTVV.

The J gene is TRBJ2-5, the V gene TRBV6-2 or TRBV6-3; the D gene could be TRBD1 or TRBD2 (5 bases each). The DNA matches TRBJ2-7 better at its end, which makes the J call doubtful. CDR3 length: 12 amino acids. Germline V lookup: CDR1 MNHEY, CDR2 SVGEGT. The CDR3 spells CASGDPTYEQYF. The CDR3 DNA sequence: TGTGCCAGCGGGGACCCTACCTACGAGCAGTACTTC.

This clonotype came up a few times. This chain connects TRBV20-1 to TRBJ2-3; D call uncertain. The V gene's germline CDR1 is DFQATT and CDR2 SNEGSKA (reference sequence). The CDR3 totals 16 residues. Trimming pared 0 bases from V and 0 bases from J, leaving 13 bases between. CDR3 sequence: CSARDTTTSSTDTQYF. The CDR3 DNA reads TGCAGTGCTAGAGATACAACTACCTCAAGCACAGATACGCAGTATTTT.

This clonotype has ten or more counts. The rearrangement uses TRBV5-1 and TRBJ1-6; 7 bases fit TRBD1. J was trimmed by 7 bases and V by 4 bases; bases with no gene match: 11. There are 16 residues in the CDR3. Germline lookup yields CDR1 SGHRS and CDR2 YFSETQ. CDR3 amino acids: CASSAETGRDNSPLHF. The CDR3 nucleotides are TGCGCCAGCAGCGCAGAGACAGGGAGGGACAATTCACCCCTCCACTTT.

This chain connects TRBV14 to TRBJ2-1; 12 bases are shared with TRBD2. The V gene end was trimmed by 1 base and the J gene end by 7 bases; junction bases not matched to a gene: 2. The length of the CDR3 is 15 residues. The V gene's germline CDR1 is SGHDN and CDR2 FVKESK. CDR3 nucleotides: TGTGCCAGCAGCCAAGCCGGACTAGCGGGGAATGAGCAGTTCTTC. It codes for CASSQAGLAGNEQFF.

In nucleotides, the CDR3 is TGTGCCAGCAGTTCAACCGGGACGGTCTACAATGAGCAGTTCTTC. Protein: CASSSTGTVYNEQFF. The chain recombines TRBV12-3 or TRBV12-4 with TRBJ2-1; D tentatively reads TRBD1 or TRBD2 (5 bases each). The V end was cut by 4 bases, the J end by 3 bases, with 13 bases between. The CDR3 loop spans 15 amino acids.

The rearrangement joins TRBV24-1 to TRBJ1-2; D unclear. Germline-derived CDR1 and CDR2 are KGHDR and SFDVKD. Trimming took off 0 bases at V and 8 bases at J, with 12 bases between the two ends. The CDR3 covers 14 residues. The CDR3 DNA reads TGTGCCACCAGTGATTTGCATGGAGGAGACGGCTACACCTTC. This codes for CATSDLHGGDGYTF.

There are a few counts of this clonotype. The chain links TRBV3-1 to TRBJ2-7; perhaps TRBD2 as D (7 bases). The CDR3 spans 14 residues. Trimming cost V 1 base and J 5 bases, with 12 bases left between them. Germline CDR1 and CDR2: LGHDT and YNNKEL (reference sequence). For the CDR3, the DNA is TGTGCCAGCAGCCAAGCCGGGGGGCTCCACGAGCAGTACTTC. It encodes CASSQAGGLHEQYF.

This clonotype has only a few counts. CDR3 residues: CASSYDRNYGYTF. As DNA, the CDR3 is TGTGCCAGCAGCTATGACCGTAACTATGGCTACACCTTC. The chain combines TRBV5-6 with TRBJ1-2, with D hard to call. Germline CDR1 is SGHDT and CDR2 is YYEEEE. Between the trimmed V and J ends, which lost 3 bases and 1 base, there was a span of 7 bases. The length of the CDR3 is 13 residues.

The V and J genes are TRBV12-3 or TRBV12-4 and TRBJ2-2; D is ambiguous. Trimming removed 7 bases from V and 4 bases from J, with 16 bases in between. The CDR3 has 15 amino acids. The CDR3: CASTLDVSGTGELFF. Here the CDR3 DNA reads TGTGCCAGCACCCTCGACGTATCGGGCACCGGGGAGCTGTTTTTT.

This clonotype was observed a few times. The rearrangement uses TRBV7-2 and TRBJ2-5; 8 bases are shared with TRBD2. The V gene's germline CDR1 is SGHTA and CDR2 FQGNSA. After removal of 1 base from V and 1 base from J, the junction contained 5 bases not matched to a gene. The CDR3 contains 16 residues. The CDR3 DNA reads as TGTGCCAGCAGCTTAGGGTTAGCGGGGAGCCAAGAGACCCAGTACTTC. It encodes CASSLGLAGSQETQYF.

The genes are TRBV6-4 and TRBJ2-3; D gene ambiguous. Per germline, CDR1 MRHNA and CDR2 SNTAGT. V dropped 5 bases and J dropped 2 bases, with 11 bases sitting between them. This CDR3 region has 14 residues. CDR3: CASSRDADTDTQYF. The CDR3, as DNA: TGTGCCAGCAGTCGCGACGCAGACACAGATACGCAGTATTTT.

This clonotype was seen a few times. This chain links TRBV6-1 with TRBJ1-1; TRBD1 is a possible D gene (5 bases). CDR1 and CDR2 from the germline V gene are MNHNS and SASEGT. Trimming cost V 7 bases and J 1 base, with 10 bases left between them. The CDR3 sequence is 13 residues long. The DNA of the CDR3 is TGTGCCAGCAAGGGGCGCTGGAACACTGAAGCTTTCTTT. This codes for CASKGRWNTEAFF.

This clonotype was seen a handful of times. This sequence joins TRBV25-1 and TRBJ2-1, with D possibly being TRBD2 (6 bases). CDR3 size: 14 residues. Germline loops: CDR1 MGHDK, CDR2 SYGVNS. V lost 3 bases and J lost 2, with 8 bases in between. As DNA, the CDR3 is TGTGCCAGCAGTGATACGGGGGCCTACAATGAGCAGTTCTTC. It translates to CASSDTGAYNEQFF. The variable domain in full, with the rest retrieved from reference TRBV25-1 and TRBJ2-1, is EADIYQTPRYLVIGTGKKITLECSQTMGHDKMYWYQQDPGMELHLIHYSYGVNSTEKGDLSSESTVSRIRTEHFPLTLESARPSHTSQYLCASSDTGAYNEQFFGPGTRLTVL.

The CDR3 protein is CASSLAGRTDTQYF. The DNA for the CDR3 is TGTGCCAGCAGCTTGGCCGGACGCACAGATACGCAGTATTTT. The gene calls are TRBV5-6 and TRBJ2-3; D is ambiguous. Per the germline V gene, CDR1 is SGHDT and CDR2 is YYEEEE. V gave up 0 bases and J gave up 1 base, with 6 bases separating them. CDR3 length: 14 amino acids. Complete variable domain (other parts from reference TRBV5-6 and TRBJ2-3): DAGVTQSPTHLIKTRGQQVTLRCSPKSGHDTVSWYQQALGQGPQFIFQYYEEEERQRGNFPDRFSGHQFPNYSSELNVNALLLGDSALYLCASSLAGRTDTQYFGPGTRLTVL.